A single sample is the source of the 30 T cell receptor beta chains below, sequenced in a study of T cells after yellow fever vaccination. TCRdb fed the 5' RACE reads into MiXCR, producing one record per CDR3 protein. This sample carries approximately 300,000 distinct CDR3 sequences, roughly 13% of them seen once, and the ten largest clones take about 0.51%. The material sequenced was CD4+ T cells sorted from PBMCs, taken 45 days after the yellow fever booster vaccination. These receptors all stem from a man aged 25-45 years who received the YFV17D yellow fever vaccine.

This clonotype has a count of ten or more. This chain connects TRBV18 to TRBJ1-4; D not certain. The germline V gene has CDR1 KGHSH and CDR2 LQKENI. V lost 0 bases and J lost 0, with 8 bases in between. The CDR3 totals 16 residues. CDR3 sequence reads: CASSPPMDSTNEKLFF. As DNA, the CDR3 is TGTGCCAGCTCACCACCCATGGACTCAACTAATGAAAAACTGTTTTTT.

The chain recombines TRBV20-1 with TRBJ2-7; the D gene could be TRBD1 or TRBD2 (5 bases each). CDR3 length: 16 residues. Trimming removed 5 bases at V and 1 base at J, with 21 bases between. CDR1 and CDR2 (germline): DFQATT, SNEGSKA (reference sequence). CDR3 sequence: CSALRGQAERSYEQYF. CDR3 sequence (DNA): TGCAGTGCTCTTAGGGGCCAAGCGGAGCGATCCTACGAGCAGTACTTC.

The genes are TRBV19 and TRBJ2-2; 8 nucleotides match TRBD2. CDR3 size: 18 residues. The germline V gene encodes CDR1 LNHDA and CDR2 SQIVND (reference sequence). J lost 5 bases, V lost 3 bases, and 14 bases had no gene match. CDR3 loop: CASSIKTRTKRETGELFF. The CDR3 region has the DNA TGTGCCAGTAGTATCAAAACCCGGACTAAGCGGGAGACCGGGGAGCTGTTTTTT.

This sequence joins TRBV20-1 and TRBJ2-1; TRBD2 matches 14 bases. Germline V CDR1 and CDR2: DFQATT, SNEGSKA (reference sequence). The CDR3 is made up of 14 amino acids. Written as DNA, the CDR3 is TGCCCGGAGGGACTAGCGGGAGTGGCTAATGAGCAGTTCTTC. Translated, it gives CPEGLAGVANEQFF.

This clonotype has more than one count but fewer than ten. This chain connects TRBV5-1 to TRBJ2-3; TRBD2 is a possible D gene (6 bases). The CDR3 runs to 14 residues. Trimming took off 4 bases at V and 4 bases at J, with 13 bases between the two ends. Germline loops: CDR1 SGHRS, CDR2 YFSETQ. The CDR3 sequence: CASSMTSTADTQYF. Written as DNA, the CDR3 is TGCGCCAGCAGCATGACTAGTACCGCAGATACGCAGTATTTT.

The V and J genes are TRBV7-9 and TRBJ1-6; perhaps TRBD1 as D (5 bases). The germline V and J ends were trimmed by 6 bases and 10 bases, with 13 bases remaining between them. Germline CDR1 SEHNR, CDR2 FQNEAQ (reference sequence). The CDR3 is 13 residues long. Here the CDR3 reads CASRPNGGSPLHF. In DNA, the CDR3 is TGTGCCAGCAGACCAAATGGGGGATCACCCCTCCACTTT.

In DNA form, the CDR3 reads TGTGCCAGCAGTGACATCGTTGAGCAGTTCTTC. This gives the protein CASSDIVEQFF. This chain uses TRBV6-4 with TRBJ2-1; D is uncertain. V was clipped by 2 bases and J by 9 bases, with 5 bases between them. The CDR3 spans 11 residues. Germline values: CDR1 MRHNA, CDR2 SNTAGT.

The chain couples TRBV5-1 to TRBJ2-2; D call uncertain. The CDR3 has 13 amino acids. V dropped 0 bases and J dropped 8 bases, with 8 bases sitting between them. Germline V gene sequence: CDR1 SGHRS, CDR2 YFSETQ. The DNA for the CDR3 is TGCGCCAGCAGCTTGGGGGCCAAGGGGGAGCTGTTTTTT. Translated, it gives CASSLGAKGELFF.

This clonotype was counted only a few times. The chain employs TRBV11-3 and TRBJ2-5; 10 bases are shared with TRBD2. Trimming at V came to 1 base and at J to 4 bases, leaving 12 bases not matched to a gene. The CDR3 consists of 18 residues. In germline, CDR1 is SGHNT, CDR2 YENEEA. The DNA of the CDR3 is TGTGCCAGCAGCTTAGGATTATCAGCGGGAGGGCAGGGAGAGACCCAGTACTTC. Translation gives CASSLGLSAGGQGETQYF.

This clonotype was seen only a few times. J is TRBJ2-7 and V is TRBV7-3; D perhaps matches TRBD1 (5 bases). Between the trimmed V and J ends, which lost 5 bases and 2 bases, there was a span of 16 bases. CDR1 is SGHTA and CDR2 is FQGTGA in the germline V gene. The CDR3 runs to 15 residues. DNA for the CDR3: TGTGCCAGCAGCCCAAATGGGCAGGGCCCCTACGAGCAGTACTTC. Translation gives CASSPNGQGPYEQYF.

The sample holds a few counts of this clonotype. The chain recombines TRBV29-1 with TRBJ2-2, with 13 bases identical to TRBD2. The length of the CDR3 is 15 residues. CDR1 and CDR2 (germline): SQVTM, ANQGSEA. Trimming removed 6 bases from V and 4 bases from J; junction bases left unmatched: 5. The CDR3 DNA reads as TGCAGCGTGGTTACTAGCGGGAGGGTCACCGGGGAGCTGTTTTTT. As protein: CSVVTSGRVTGELFF.

CDR3 coding DNA: TGTGCCAGCAGTTTGAGTATATCTAGCACAGATACGCAGTATTTT. Protein sequence: CASSLSISSTDTQYF. The rearrangement joins TRBV12-3 or TRBV12-4 to TRBJ2-3; D not resolved. V was trimmed by 3 bases and J by 0 bases, leaving 10 bases between them. The CDR3 loop spans 15 amino acids.

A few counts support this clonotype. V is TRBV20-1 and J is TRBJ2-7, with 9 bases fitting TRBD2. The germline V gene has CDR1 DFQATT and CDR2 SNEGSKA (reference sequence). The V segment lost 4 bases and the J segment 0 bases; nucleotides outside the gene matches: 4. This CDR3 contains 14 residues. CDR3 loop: CSAIDSGSSYEQYF. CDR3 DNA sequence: TGCAGTGCTATAGATAGCGGGAGCTCCTACGAGCAGTACTTC.

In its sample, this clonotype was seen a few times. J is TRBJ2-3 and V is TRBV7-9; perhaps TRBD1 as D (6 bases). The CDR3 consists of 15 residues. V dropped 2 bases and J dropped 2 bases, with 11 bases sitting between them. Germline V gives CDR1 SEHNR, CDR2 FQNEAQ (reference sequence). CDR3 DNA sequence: TGTGCCAGCAGCTTATGGGGGCAAAACACAGATACGCAGTATTTT. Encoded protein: CASSLWGQNTDTQYF.

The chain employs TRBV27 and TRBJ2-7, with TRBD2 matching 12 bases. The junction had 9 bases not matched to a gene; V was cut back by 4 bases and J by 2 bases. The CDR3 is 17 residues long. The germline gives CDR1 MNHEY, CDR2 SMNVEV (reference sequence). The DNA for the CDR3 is TGTGCCAGCAGTTCCCTGACCGGGACTAGCGGGCCCTACGAGCAGTACTTC. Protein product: CASSSLTGTSGPYEQYF.

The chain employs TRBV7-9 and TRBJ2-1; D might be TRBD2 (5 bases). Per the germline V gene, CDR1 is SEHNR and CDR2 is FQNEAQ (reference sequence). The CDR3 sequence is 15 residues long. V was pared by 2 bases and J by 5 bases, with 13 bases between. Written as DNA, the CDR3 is TGTGCCAGCAGCTTAAGTGGCGGACTGAACAATGAGCAGTTCTTC. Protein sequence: CASSLSGGLNNEQFF.

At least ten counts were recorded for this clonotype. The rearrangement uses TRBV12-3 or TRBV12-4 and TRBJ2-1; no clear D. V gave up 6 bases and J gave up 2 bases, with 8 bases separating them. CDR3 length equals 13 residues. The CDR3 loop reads CASSREAYNEQFF. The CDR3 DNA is TGTGCCAGCAGCCGAGAGGCCTACAATGAGCAGTTCTTC.

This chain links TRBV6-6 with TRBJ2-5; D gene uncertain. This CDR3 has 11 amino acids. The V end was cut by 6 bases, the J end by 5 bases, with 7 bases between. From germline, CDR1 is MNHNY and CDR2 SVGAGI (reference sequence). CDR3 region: CASSISETQYF. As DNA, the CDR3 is TGTGCCAGCAGCATATCTGAGACCCAGTACTTC.

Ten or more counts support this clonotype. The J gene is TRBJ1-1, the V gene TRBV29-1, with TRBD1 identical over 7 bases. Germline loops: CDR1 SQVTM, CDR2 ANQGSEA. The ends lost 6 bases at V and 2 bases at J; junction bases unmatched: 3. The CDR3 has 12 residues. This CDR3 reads CSVNRGNTEAFF. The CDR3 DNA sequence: TGCAGCGTCAACAGGGGTAACACTGAAGCTTTCTTT.

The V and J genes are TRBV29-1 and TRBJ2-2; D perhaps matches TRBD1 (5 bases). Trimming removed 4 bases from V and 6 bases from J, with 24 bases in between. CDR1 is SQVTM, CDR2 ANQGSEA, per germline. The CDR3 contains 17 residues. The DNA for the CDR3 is TGCAGCGTTGTAGCCGCAGGGTCCCCGCGTGTATCCGGGGAGCTGTTTTTT. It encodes CSVVAAGSPRVSGELFF.

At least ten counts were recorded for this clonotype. This CDR3 is CSASPGVGQPQHF. CDR3 nucleotide sequence: TGCAGTGCAAGTCCAGGAGTTGGTCAGCCCCAGCATTTT. The chain recombines TRBV20-1 with TRBJ1-5; D unresolved. The V end was cut by 6 bases, the J end by 6 bases, with 15 bases between. The germline V gene encodes CDR1 DFQATT and CDR2 SNEGSKA (reference sequence). CDR3 length: 13 residues.

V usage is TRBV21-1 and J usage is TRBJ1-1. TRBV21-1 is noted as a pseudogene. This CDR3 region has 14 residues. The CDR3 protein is CASSKVGEVTEAFF. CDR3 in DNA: TGTGCCAGCAGCAAAGTCGGTGAGGTCACTGAAGCTTTCTTT.

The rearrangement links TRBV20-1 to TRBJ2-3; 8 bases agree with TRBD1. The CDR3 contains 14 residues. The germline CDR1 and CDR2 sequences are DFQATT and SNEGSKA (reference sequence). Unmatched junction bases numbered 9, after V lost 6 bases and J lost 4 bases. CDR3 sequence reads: CSAAGQGASDTQYF. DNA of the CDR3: TGCAGTGCGGCCGGGCAGGGGGCTTCAGATACGCAGTATTTT.

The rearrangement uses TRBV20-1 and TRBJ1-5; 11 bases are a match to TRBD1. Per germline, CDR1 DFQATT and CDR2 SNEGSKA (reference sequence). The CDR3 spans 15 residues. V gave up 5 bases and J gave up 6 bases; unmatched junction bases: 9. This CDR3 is CSAPNPGTGGQPQHF. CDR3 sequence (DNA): TGCAGTGCTCCAAACCCCGGGACAGGGGGTCAGCCCCAGCATTTT.

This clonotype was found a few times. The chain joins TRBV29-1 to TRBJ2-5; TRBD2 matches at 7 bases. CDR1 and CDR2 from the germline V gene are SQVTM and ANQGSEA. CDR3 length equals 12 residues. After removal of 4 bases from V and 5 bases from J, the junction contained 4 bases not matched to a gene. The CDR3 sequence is CSVGLGGETQYF. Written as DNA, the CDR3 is TGCAGCGTTGGATTGGGAGGGGAGACCCAGTACTTC.

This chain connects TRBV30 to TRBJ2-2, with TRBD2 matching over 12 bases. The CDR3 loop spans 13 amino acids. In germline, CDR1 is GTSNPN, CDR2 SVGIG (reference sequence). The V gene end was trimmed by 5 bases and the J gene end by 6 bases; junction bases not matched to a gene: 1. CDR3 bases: TGTGCCTGGCGACTAGCGGGAGCCGGGGAGCTGTTTTTT. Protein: CAWRLAGAGELFF.

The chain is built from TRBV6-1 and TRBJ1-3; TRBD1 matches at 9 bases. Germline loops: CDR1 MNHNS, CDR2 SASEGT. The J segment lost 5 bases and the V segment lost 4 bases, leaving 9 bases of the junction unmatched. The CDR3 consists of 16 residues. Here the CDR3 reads CASSAAGQGNRNTIYF. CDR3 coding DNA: TGTGCCAGCAGTGCTGCCGGACAGGGGAATAGAAACACCATATATTTT.

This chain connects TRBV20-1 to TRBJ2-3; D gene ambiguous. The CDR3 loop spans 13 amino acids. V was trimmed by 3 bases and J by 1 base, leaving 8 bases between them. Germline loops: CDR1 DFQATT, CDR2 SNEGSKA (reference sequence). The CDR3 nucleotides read TGCAGTGCTAGCGGAGCAGGCACAGATACGCAGTATTTT. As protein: CSASGAGTDTQYF.

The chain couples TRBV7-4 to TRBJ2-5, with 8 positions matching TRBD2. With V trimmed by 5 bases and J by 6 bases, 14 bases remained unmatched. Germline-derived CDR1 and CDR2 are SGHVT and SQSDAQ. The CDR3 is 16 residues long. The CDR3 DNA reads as TGTGCCAGCAGCCCCCAACGGCGGGAGGAAAGGAAGACCCAGTACTTC. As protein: CASSPQRREERKTQYF. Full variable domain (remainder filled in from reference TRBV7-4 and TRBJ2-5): GAGVSQSPRYKVAKRGRDVALRCDSISGHVTLYWYRQTLGQGSEVLTYSQSDAQRDKSGRPSGRFSAERPERSVSTLKIQRTEQGDSAVYLCASSPQRREERKTQYFGPGTRLLVL.

CDR3 sequence: CASSPGLGRADTQYF. CDR3 nucleotides: TGTGCCAGCAGTCCTGGACTTGGCAGGGCGGATACGCAGTATTTT. This chain connects TRBV6-1 to TRBJ2-3; D assignment may be TRBD1 or TRBD2 (5 bases each). The germline gives CDR1 MNHNS, CDR2 SASEGT. Trimming pared 5 bases from V and 6 bases from J, leaving 18 bases between. CDR3 length: 15 amino acids.